This TCR beta chain stems from a study of T-cell reconstitution after alpha-beta-depleted transplantation in children. The CDR3 totals 14 residues. Germline V lookup: CDR1 SQVTM, CDR2 ANQGSEA. The sample holds a few counts of this clonotype. At one end the junction does not follow the germline gene, possibly because of a read error. Preparation of the TCRbeta library used unique molecular identifiers. TCRdb used MiXCR to reprocess the PCR reads, holding one entry per CDR3 protein. The data show approximately 520,000 distinct CDR3 sequences, approximately 10% seen once. This receptor was obtained from a female patient under 10 years old who had a stem cell transplant for aplastic anemia, so the T cells may come from the graft donor. The V call is TRBV29-1, the J call TRBJ2-4; D call uncertain. Sequencing was performed on PBMCs, mostly from graft donor cells, taken 180 days after TCRalphabeta/CD19-depleted stem cell transplant. The CDR3 sequence is CSVATTLAKNSQYF. The CDR3 nucleotides are TGCAGCGTTGCAACCACATTAGCCAAAAACAGTCAGTACTTC. Combining the CDR3 with reference TRBV29-1 and TRBJ2-4 gives the whole variable domain SAVISQKPSRDICQRGTSLTIQCQVDSQVTMMFWYRQQPGQSLTLIATANQGSEATYESGFVIDKFPISRPNLTFSTLTVSNMSPEDSSIYLCSVATTLAKNSQYFGAGTRLSVL.